This TCR beta chain was obtained from a study of blood T cell repertoires in COVID-19. Study overall: Some COVID-19 samples were acute and others convalescent; all came from the United States, Italy and Spain. The cDNA or gDNA used as material had been derived from T cells, B-cell-depleted T cells, or PBMCs.

The sample holds a few counts of this clone. How the authors handled the data: Reference gene primers were amplified, and this amplification served to estimate nucleated cell counts. Profiled with immunoSEQ multiplex PCR; TCRdb holds only in-frame clones, not every one. V and J calls and clone size come straight from that table; D and trimming were deduced from the DNA. The table lists approximately 200,000 clones, approximately 81% of them singletons, with around 3% in the top ten. Per the germline V gene, CDR1 is SGHNT and CDR2 is YYREEE (reference sequence). Trimming left V 4 bases short and J 1 base short, with 17 bases between. This CDR3 has 17 amino acids.

The TCR was taken from a man aged 45-65 years who had recovered from COVID-19. The gene calls are TRBV5-4 and TRBJ2-2, with D maybe TRBD2 (5 bases). Sequencing was performed on peripheral blood. The CDR3 here is CASSLTRGAVNTGELFF. The CDR3 nucleotides are TGTGCCAGCAGCCTTACCCGCGGAGCGGTGAACACCGGGGAGCTGTTTTTT.